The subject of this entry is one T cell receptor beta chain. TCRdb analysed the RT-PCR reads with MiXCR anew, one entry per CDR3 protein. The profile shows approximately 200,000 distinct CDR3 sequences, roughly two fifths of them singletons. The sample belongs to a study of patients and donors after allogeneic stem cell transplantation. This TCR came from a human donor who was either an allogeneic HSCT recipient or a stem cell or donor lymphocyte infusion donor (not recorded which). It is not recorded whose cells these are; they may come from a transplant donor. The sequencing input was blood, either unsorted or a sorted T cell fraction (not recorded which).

The CDR3 coding sequence is TGTGCCAGCAGCTTGGAACACTTAGCCGGGGAGCTGTTTTTT. Its translation is CASSLEHLAGELFF. This chain links TRBV7-9 with TRBJ2-2; D remains ambiguous. The CDR3 loop spans 14 amino acids. CDR1 is SEHNR and CDR2 is FQNEAQ in the germline V gene (reference sequence). V dropped 3 bases and J dropped 6 bases, with 11 bases sitting between them.